Listed below are T cell receptor beta chains from one sample, sequenced in a study of blood T cell repertoires in COVID-19. The table came from immunoSEQ multiplex PCR; TCRdb's copy has only in-frame clones and leaves some out. The sample includes 230,000 or so clones, about 86% of them seen just once. The specimen sequenced was peripheral blood. All receptors derive from a man between 45 and 60 years old with active or convalescent COVID-19. CDR3s include the opening cysteine and the closing phenylalanine or tryptophan. A D gene is named only where the DNA matches it firmly. Clone size is given for some rows only: seen once, a few or many times, or a class if the clone is expanded.

d_gene: TRBD1
abundance: NA
j_gene: TRBJ1-1
v_gene: TRBV19
CDR3aa: CASSFGGQSNTEAFF
CDR3nt: TGTGCCAGTAGTTTCGGGGGACAGTCCAACACTGAAGCTTTCTTT

d_gene: NA
abundance: NA
j_gene: TRBJ2-7
v_gene: TRBV7-2
CDR3aa: CASSLEASQYF
CDR3nt: TGTGCCAGCAGCTTAGAAGCGTCCCAGTACTTC

d_gene: TRBD1
abundance: NA
j_gene: TRBJ2-1
v_gene: TRBV11-3
CDR3aa: CASSYQTGSTYNEQFF
CDR3nt: TGTGCCAGCAGCTACCAGACAGGGTCGACCTACAATGAGCAGTTCTTC

d_gene: TRBD1
abundance: NA
j_gene: TRBJ2-7
v_gene: TRBV19
CDR3aa: CASSNAWDSSYEQYF
CDR3nt: TGTGCCAGTAGTAACGCCTGGGACAGTTCCTACGAGCAGTACTTC

d_gene: NA
abundance: few
j_gene: TRBJ2-7
v_gene: TRBV12-3/TRBV12-4
CDR3aa: CASSLFITYEQYF
CDR3nt: TGTGCCAGCAGTTTGTTTATTACCTACGAGCAGTACTTC

d_gene: TRBD2
abundance: NA
j_gene: TRBJ2-3
v_gene: TRBV7-3
CDR3aa: CASSPSGGKDTQYF
CDR3nt: TGTGCCAGCAGTCCTAGCGGGGGGAAGGATACGCAGTATTTT

d_gene: NA
abundance: once
j_gene: TRBJ1-5
v_gene: TRBV28
CDR3aa: CASSLAGALGNQPQHF
CDR3nt: TGTGCCAGCAGTTTGGCGGGGGCGCTAGGCAATCAGCCCCAGCATTTT

d_gene: TRBD1
abundance: NA
j_gene: TRBJ2-3
v_gene: TRBV15
CDR3aa: CATSREGRLGQGETDTQYF
CDR3nt: TGTGCCACCAGCAGAGAGGGACGTTTGGGACAGGGAGAAACAGATACGCAGTATTTT

d_gene: TRBD1
abundance: NA
j_gene: TRBJ2-7
v_gene: TRBV7-2
CDR3aa: CASSWGQNSYEQYF
CDR3nt: TGTGCCAGCAGCTGGGGACAGAATTCCTACGAGCAGTACTTC

d_gene: NA
abundance: NA
j_gene: TRBJ2-7
v_gene: TRBV21-1
CDR3aa: CASSKDPLRGGSYEQYF
CDR3nt: TGTGCCAGCAGCAAAGATCCCCTGCGGGGGGGCTCCTACGAGCAGTACTTC

d_gene: NA
abundance: NA
j_gene: TRBJ2-2
v_gene: TRBV7-3
CDR3aa: CASSFRAGRTGELFF
CDR3nt: TGTGCCAGCAGCTTCCGTGCGGGTCGGACCGGGGAGCTGTTTTTT

d_gene: NA
abundance: NA
j_gene: TRBJ1-6
v_gene: TRBV4-2
CDR3aa: CASSQEWTAASPLHF
CDR3nt: TGTGCCAGCAGCCAAGAGTGGACAGCCGCGTCACCCCTCCACTTT

d_gene: NA
abundance: NA
j_gene: TRBJ1-2
v_gene: TRBV5-1
CDR3aa: CASSLDGGSVGYTF
CDR3nt: TGCGCCAGCAGCTTAGACGGAGGAAGCGTTGGCTACACCTTC

d_gene: NA
abundance: NA
j_gene: TRBJ2-7
v_gene: TRBV6-5
CDR3aa: CASSYSHSYEQYF
CDR3nt: TGTGCCAGCAGTTACTCACACAGCTACGAGCAGTACTTC

d_gene: TRBD1
abundance: NA
j_gene: TRBJ2-7
v_gene: TRBV18
CDR3aa: CASSLQGAEYEQYF
CDR3nt: TGTGCCAGCTCACTGCAGGGGGCGGAATACGAGCAGTACTTC

d_gene: TRBD2
abundance: NA
j_gene: TRBJ2-5
v_gene: TRBV7-2
CDR3aa: CASSLGTSGGRETQYF
CDR3nt: TGTGCCAGCAGCCTTGGGACTAGCGGGGGTAGGGAGACCCAGTACTTC

d_gene: NA
abundance: NA
j_gene: TRBJ2-2
v_gene: TRBV6-5
CDR3aa: CASSRPPPGPGELFF
CDR3nt: TGTGCCAGCAGCCGTCCCCCTCCAGGGCCCGGGGAGCTGTTTTTT

d_gene: NA
abundance: NA
j_gene: TRBJ1-5
v_gene: TRBV3-1/TRBV3-2
CDR3aa: CASSPPGNQPQHF
CDR3nt: TGTGCCAGCAGTCCCCCAGGGAATCAGCCCCAGCATTTT

d_gene: NA
abundance: NA
j_gene: TRBJ2-6
v_gene: TRBV25-1
CDR3aa: CASSPGPRGVLTF
CDR3nt: TGTGCCAGCAGCCCGGGGCCGAGGGGGGTCCTGACTTTC

d_gene: NA
abundance: NA
j_gene: TRBJ2-7
v_gene: TRBV12-3/TRBV12-4
CDR3aa: CASTRDLGYEQYF
CDR3nt: TGTGCCAGCACGCGGGACTTGGGTTACGAGCAGTACTTC

d_gene: TRBD1
abundance: once
j_gene: TRBJ1-2
v_gene: TRBV30
CDR3aa: CAWSDSGGGYTF
CDR3nt: TGTGCCTGGAGTGACTCAGGGGGAGGCTACACCTTC

d_gene: TRBD2
abundance: NA
j_gene: TRBJ2-3
v_gene: TRBV3-1/TRBV3-2
CDR3aa: CASSQGRGVGDTQYF
CDR3nt: TGTGCCAGCAGCCAAGGTCGGGGGGTGGGGGATACGCAGTATTTT

d_gene: TRBD1
abundance: NA
j_gene: TRBJ1-1
v_gene: TRBV12-5
CDR3aa: CASGPGGNTEAFF
CDR3nt: TGTGCTAGTGGTCCAGGGGGTAACACTGAAGCTTTCTTT

d_gene: TRBD1
abundance: NA
j_gene: TRBJ2-7
v_gene: TRBV19
CDR3aa: CASSRGQSYEQYF
CDR3nt: TGTGCCAGTAGTAGGGGACAGAGCTACGAGCAGTACTTC

d_gene: TRBD1
abundance: NA
j_gene: TRBJ1-2
v_gene: TRBV19
CDR3aa: CASSTNRGGGYGYTF
CDR3nt: TGTGCCAGTAGTACCAACAGGGGTGGTGGCTATGGCTACACCTTC

d_gene: TRBD1
abundance: NA
j_gene: TRBJ2-7
v_gene: TRBV27
CDR3aa: CASSLTGGREQYF
CDR3nt: TGTGCCAGCAGTTTAACAGGGGGCCGCGAGCAGTACTTC

d_gene: NA
abundance: NA
j_gene: TRBJ1-3
v_gene: TRBV11-2
CDR3aa: CASSLVAGPSSGNTIYF
CDR3nt: TGTGCCAGCAGCTTAGTGGCAGGCCCTTCATCTGGAAACACCATATATTTT

d_gene: TRBD1
abundance: NA
j_gene: TRBJ1-1
v_gene: TRBV6-5
CDR3aa: CASRWGQGNTEAFF
CDR3nt: TGTGCCAGCAGATGGGGACAGGGAAACACTGAAGCTTTCTTT

d_gene: NA
abundance: NA
j_gene: TRBJ2-3
v_gene: TRBV19
CDR3aa: CASSILGSPSTDTQYF
CDR3nt: TGTGCCAGTAGTATCTTGGGGAGTCCTAGCACAGATACGCAGTATTTT

d_gene: TRBD2
abundance: NA
j_gene: TRBJ2-1
v_gene: TRBV10-1
CDR3aa: CASSEGRSGGTYNEQFF
CDR3nt: TGCGCCAGCAGTGAAGGTCGTAGCGGGGGGACCTACAATGAGCAGTTCTTC

d_gene: NA
abundance: NA
j_gene: TRBJ2-5
v_gene: TRBV3-1/TRBV3-2
CDR3aa: CASSQDGGSAGTQYF
CDR3nt: TGTGCCAGCAGCCAAGATGGCGGATCTGCCGGGACCCAGTACTTC

d_gene: NA
abundance: NA
j_gene: TRBJ1-1
v_gene: TRBV5-6
CDR3aa: CASSLNQGHSEAFF
CDR3nt: TGTGCCAGCAGCTTGAACCAGGGTCACTCTGAAGCTTTCTTT

d_gene: NA
abundance: NA
j_gene: TRBJ2-1
v_gene: TRBV5-1
CDR3aa: CASSLEAGLIEQFF
CDR3nt: TGCGCCAGCAGCTTGGAGGCGGGTCTTATTGAGCAGTTCTTC

d_gene: TRBD1
abundance: NA
j_gene: TRBJ2-6
v_gene: TRBV15
CDR3aa: CATGTGGPGANVLTF
CDR3nt: TGTGCCACCGGGACAGGGGGCCCTGGGGCCAACGTCCTGACTTTC

d_gene: TRBD1
abundance: NA
j_gene: TRBJ1-2
v_gene: TRBV6-1
CDR3aa: CASSEGQGVGYTF
CDR3nt: TGTGCCAGCAGTGAAGGACAGGGTGTTGGCTACACCTTC

d_gene: TRBD1
abundance: NA
j_gene: TRBJ1-4
v_gene: TRBV6-5
CDR3aa: CASSTPGQGFEKLFF
CDR3nt: TGTGCCAGCAGTACACCGGGACAGGGATTTGAAAAACTGTTTTTT

d_gene: TRBD1
abundance: NA
j_gene: TRBJ1-1
v_gene: TRBV5-1
CDR3aa: CASSPDRGNTEAFF
CDR3nt: TGCGCCAGCAGCCCGGACAGGGGCAACACTGAAGCTTTCTTT

d_gene: TRBD1
abundance: NA
j_gene: TRBJ2-3
v_gene: TRBV5-5
CDR3aa: CASSPLGTGVADTQYF
CDR3nt: TGTGCCAGCAGCCCCCTCGGGACAGGGGTAGCGGATACGCAGTATTTT

d_gene: NA
abundance: NA
j_gene: TRBJ1-4
v_gene: TRBV7-2
CDR3aa: CASSLVLVGGGDEKLFF
CDR3nt: TGTGCCAGCAGCTTAGTGCTTGTCGGGGGAGGGGATGAAAAACTGTTTTTT

d_gene: TRBD1
abundance: NA
j_gene: TRBJ1-2
v_gene: TRBV28
CDR3aa: CASARLIQGSANYGYTF
CDR3nt: TGTGCCAGCGCCCGATTGATACAGGGGAGCGCTAACTATGGCTACACCTTC

d_gene: NA
abundance: NA
j_gene: TRBJ2-3
v_gene: TRBV13
CDR3aa: CASRSRAEGPDTQYF
CDR3nt: TGTGCCAGCAGATCCCGGGCTGAGGGTCCAGATACGCAGTATTTT

d_gene: TRBD2
abundance: NA
j_gene: TRBJ2-1
v_gene: TRBV7-2
CDR3aa: CASRSSGGSYNEQFF
CDR3nt: TGTGCCAGCAGATCGAGCGGGGGGAGCTACAATGAGCAGTTCTTC

d_gene: NA
abundance: NA
j_gene: TRBJ1-5
v_gene: TRBV6-6
CDR3aa: CASSSSRQRGQAQHF
CDR3nt: TGTGCCAGCAGTTCCTCCAGACAACGGGGTCAGGCCCAGCATTTT

d_gene: NA
abundance: NA
j_gene: TRBJ2-1
v_gene: TRBV30
CDR3aa: CAWSGGGGEQFF
CDR3nt: TGTGCCTGGAGTGGAGGCGGCGGTGAGCAGTTCTTC

d_gene: NA
abundance: NA
j_gene: TRBJ1-1
v_gene: TRBV19
CDR3aa: CASSIGTPGNTEAFF
CDR3nt: TGTGCCAGTAGTATAGGGACACCAGGAAACACTGAAGCTTTCTTT

d_gene: TRBD2
abundance: NA
j_gene: TRBJ2-5
v_gene: TRBV6-5
CDR3aa: CASSYEGLSGETQYF
CDR3nt: TGTGCCAGCAGTTACGAGGGACTAAGCGGGGAGACCCAGTACTTC

d_gene: NA
abundance: NA
j_gene: TRBJ1-5
v_gene: TRBV5-6
CDR3aa: CASSPRTESPSNQPQHF
CDR3nt: TGTGCCAGCAGCCCACGGACAGAAAGCCCTAGCAATCAGCCCCAGCATTTT

d_gene: NA
abundance: NA
j_gene: TRBJ1-5
v_gene: TRBV18
CDR3aa: CASSPSTASNQPQHF
CDR3nt: TGTGCCAGCTCACCATCGACAGCTAGCAATCAGCCCCAGCATTTT

d_gene: NA
abundance: NA
j_gene: TRBJ2-2
v_gene: TRBV3-1/TRBV3-2
CDR3aa: CASSQGAQGNTGELFF
CDR3nt: TGTGCCAGCAGCCAAGGTGCCCAGGGTAACACCGGGGAGCTGTTTTTT

d_gene: TRBD1
abundance: few
j_gene: TRBJ1-6
v_gene: TRBV6-5
CDR3aa: CASRTGTDNSPLHF
CDR3nt: TGTGCCAGCAGAACCGGGACAGACAATTCACCCCTCCACTTT